This T cell receptor (beta chain) was profiled in a study of T cell responses to AZD1222 COVID-19 vaccine. Findings and caveats of the study: Once two AZD1222 doses were given, Spike-specific TCR breadth and depth went up. Clonal diversity was possibly underestimated, and the donors were mostly white British, with more females. Spike as a whole was targeted by vaccine-associated CD4 TCRs, dominant at 160-218 and 743-854. Just a handful of AZD1222 recipients were seropositive at baseline.

Data came from immunoSEQ multiplex PCR; TCRdb stores just in-frame clones and leaves some out. This table holds 60,000 to 75,000 clones, 70% to 90% found once. V lost 7 bases, J lost 8 bases, and 8 bases stayed unmatched. The CDR3 loop spans 13 amino acids. Germline lookup yields CDR1 LNHDA and CDR2 SQIVND (reference sequence). With respect to this clone: Its specificity is not known.

This sequence originates from an adult who received the AZD1222 COVID-19 vaccine. The gene calls are TRBV19 and TRBJ2-3; 8 bases are shared with TRBD1. The source material was peripheral blood, sampled 28 days after the second AZD1222 dose. This chain's CDR3 is CASKGTGVVTQYF. CDR3 coding DNA: TGTGCCAGTAAAGGGACAGGCGTAGTTACGCAGTATTTT.